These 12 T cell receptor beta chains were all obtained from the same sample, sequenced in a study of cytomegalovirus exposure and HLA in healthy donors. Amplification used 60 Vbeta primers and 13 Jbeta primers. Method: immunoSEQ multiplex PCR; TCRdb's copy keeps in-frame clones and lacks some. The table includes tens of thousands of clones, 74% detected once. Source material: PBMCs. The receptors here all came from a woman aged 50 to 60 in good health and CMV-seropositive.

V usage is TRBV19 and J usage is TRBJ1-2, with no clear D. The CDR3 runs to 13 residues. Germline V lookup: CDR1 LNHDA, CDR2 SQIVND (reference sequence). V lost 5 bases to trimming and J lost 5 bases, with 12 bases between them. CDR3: CASSQSRDYGYTF. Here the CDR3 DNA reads TGTGCCAGTAGTCAAAGTCGGGATTATGGCTACACCTTC.

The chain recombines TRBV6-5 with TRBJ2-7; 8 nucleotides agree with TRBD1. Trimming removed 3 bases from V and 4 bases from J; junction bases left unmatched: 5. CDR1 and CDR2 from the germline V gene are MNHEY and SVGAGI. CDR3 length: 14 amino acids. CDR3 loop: CASSYAQGAYEQYF. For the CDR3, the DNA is TGTGCCAGCAGTTATGCCCAGGGGGCATACGAGCAGTACTTC.

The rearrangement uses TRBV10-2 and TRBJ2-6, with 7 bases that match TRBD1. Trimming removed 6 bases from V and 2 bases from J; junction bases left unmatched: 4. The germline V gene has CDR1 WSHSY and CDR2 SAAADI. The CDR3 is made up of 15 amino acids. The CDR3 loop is CASRLGGAGANVLTF. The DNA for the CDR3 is TGCGCCAGCAGGTTAGGGGGCGCTGGGGCCAACGTCCTGACTTTC.

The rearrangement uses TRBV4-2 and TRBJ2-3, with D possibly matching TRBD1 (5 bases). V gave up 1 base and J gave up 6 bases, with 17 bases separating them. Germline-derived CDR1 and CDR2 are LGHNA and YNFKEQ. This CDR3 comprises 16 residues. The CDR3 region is CASSQGGRAQGDTQYF. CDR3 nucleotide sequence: TGTGCCAGCAGCCAAGGGGGCAGGGCCCAAGGGGATACGCAGTATTTT.

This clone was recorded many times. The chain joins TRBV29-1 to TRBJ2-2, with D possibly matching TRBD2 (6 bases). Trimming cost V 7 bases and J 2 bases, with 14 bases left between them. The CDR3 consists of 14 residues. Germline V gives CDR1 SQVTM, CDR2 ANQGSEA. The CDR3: CSAQGSGNTGELFF. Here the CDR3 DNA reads TGCAGCGCCCAGGGTAGCGGCAACACCGGGGAGCTGTTTTTT.

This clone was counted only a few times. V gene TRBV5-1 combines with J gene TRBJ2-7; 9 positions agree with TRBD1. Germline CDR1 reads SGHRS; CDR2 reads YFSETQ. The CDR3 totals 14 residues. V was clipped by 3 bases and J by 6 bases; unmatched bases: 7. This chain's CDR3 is CASSSTGGSLEQYF. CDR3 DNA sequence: TGCGCCAGCAGCTCGACAGGGGGAAGCCTCGAGCAGTACTTC. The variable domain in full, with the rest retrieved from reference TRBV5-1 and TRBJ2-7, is KAGVTQTPRYLIKTRGQQVTLSCSPISGHRSVSWYQQTPGQGLQFLFEYFSETQRNKGNFPGRFSGRQFSNSRSEMNVSTLELGDSALYLCASSSTGGSLEQYFGPGTRLTVT.

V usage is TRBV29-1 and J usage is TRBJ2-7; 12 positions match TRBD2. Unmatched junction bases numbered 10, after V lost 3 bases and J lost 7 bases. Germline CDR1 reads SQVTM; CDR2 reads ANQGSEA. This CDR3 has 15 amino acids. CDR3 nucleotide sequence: TGCAGCGTTGAGGGGACGACTAGCGGGAGAGGTGAGCAGTACTTC. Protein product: CSVEGTTSGRGEQYF.

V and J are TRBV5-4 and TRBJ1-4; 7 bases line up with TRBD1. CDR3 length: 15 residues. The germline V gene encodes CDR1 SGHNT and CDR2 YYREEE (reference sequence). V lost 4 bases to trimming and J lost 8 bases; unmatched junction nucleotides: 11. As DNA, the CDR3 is TGTGCCAGCAGCAAGGAGACAGGGACGATGGAAAAACTGTTTTTT. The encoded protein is CASSKETGTMEKLFF.

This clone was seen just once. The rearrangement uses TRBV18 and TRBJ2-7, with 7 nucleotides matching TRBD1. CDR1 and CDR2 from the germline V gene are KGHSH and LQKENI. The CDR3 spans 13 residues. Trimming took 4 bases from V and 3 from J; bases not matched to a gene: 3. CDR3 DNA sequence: TGTGCCAGCTCACGGGACAGCAACTACGAGCAGTACTTC. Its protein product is CASSRDSNYEQYF.

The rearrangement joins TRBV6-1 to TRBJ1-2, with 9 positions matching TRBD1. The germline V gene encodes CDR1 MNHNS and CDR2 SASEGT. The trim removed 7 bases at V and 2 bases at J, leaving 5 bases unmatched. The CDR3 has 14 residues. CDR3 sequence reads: CASIAGQGNYGYTF. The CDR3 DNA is TGTGCCAGCATCGCCGGACAGGGGAACTATGGCTACACCTTC.

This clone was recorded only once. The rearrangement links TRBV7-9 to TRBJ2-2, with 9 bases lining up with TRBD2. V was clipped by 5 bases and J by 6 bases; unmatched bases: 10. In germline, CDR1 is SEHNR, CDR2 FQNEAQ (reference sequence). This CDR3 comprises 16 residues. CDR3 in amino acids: CASSAAGGRAPGELFF. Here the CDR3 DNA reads TGTGCCAGCAGCGCCGCGGGCGGGAGGGCCCCCGGGGAGCTGTTTTTT.

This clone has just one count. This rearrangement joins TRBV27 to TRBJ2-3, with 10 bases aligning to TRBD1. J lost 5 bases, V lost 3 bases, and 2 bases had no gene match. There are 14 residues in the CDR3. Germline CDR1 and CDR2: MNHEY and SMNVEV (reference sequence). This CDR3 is CASSFGTGVDTQYF. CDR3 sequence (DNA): TGTGCCAGCAGTTTCGGGACAGGGGTAGATACGCAGTATTTT.